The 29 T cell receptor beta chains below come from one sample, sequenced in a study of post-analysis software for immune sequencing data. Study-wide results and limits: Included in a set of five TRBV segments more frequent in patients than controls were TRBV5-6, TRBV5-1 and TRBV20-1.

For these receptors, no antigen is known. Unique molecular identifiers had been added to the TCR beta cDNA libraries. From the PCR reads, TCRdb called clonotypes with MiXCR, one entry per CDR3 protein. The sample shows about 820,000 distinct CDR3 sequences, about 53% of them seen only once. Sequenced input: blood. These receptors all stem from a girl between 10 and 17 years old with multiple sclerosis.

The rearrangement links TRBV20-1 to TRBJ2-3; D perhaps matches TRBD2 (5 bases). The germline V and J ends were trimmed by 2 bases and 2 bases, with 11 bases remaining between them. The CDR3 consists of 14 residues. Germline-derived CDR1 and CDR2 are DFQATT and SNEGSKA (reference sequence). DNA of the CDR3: TGCAGTGCTAGATCTAGCTTTGTCACAGATACGCAGTATTTT. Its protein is CSARSSFVTDTQYF.

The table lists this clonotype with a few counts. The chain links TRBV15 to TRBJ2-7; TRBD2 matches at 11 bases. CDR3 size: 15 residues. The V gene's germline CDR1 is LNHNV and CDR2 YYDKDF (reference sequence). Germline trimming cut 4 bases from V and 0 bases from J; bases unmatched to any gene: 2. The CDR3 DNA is TGTGCCACCAGCAAGACTAGCGGGGACTCCTACGAGCAGTACTTC. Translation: CATSKTSGDSYEQYF.

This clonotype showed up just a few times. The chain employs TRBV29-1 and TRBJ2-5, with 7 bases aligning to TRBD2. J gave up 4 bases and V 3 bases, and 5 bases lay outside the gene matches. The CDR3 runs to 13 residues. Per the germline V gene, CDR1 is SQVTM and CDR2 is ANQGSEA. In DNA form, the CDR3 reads TGCAGCGTTGATCCTAGCGGCGGAGAGACCCAGTACTTC. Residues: CSVDPSGGETQYF.

CDR3 DNA sequence: TGCAGTGCTGGGACCGGGACAGGGGTTCGCTACACCTTC. Translation gives CSAGTGTGVRYTF. V gene TRBV20-1 combines with J gene TRBJ1-2, with 10 bases that match TRBD1. The germline V gene has CDR1 DFQATT and CDR2 SNEGSKA (reference sequence). CDR3 length: 13 amino acids. The V segment lost 5 bases and the J segment 9 bases; nucleotides outside the gene matches: 9.

The CDR3 DNA reads as TGCGCCAGCAGCCCCGTCACAGGAACTAATGAAAAACTGTTTTTT. Translation: CASSPVTGTNEKLFF. The chain carries TRBV4-1 and TRBJ1-4; tentatively, D is TRBD1 (5 bases). Per the germline V gene, CDR1 is MGHRA and CDR2 is YSYEKL. V was cut by 4 bases and J by 1 base, with 10 bases left in between. The CDR3 consists of 15 residues.

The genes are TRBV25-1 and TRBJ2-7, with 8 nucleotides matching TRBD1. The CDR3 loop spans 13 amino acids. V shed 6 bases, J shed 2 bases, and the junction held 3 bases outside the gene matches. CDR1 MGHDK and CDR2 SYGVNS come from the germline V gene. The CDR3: CASRRDRTYEQYF. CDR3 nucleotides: TGTGCCAGCAGACGGGACAGGACCTACGAGCAGTACTTC.

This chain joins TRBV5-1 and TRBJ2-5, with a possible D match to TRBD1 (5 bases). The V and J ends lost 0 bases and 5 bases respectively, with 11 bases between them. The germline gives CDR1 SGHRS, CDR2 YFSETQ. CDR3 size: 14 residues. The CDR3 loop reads CASSLGSPGETQYF. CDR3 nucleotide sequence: TGCGCCAGCAGCTTGGGCTCACCAGGGGAGACCCAGTACTTC.

CDR3 loop: CASRIVSTDTQYF. The CDR3, as DNA: TGTGCCAGCAGAATCGTTAGCACAGATACGCAGTATTTT. The chain couples TRBV12-3 or TRBV12-4 to TRBJ2-3; D not resolved. The CDR3 loop spans 13 amino acids. V dropped 6 bases and J dropped 0 bases, with 7 bases sitting between them.

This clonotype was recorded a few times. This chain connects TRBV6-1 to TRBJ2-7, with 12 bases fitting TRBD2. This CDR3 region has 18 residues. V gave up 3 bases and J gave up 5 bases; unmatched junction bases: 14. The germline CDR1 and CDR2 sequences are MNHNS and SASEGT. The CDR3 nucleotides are TGTGCCAGCAGTGAGTTGCTAGCGGGAGGGCTTTCCACCAACGAGCAGTACTTC. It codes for CASSELLAGGLSTNEQYF.

The DNA of the CDR3 is TGCAGTGCTAGAGTAGTAGGCGAGCAGTACTTC. Translation gives CSARVVGEQYF. The J gene is TRBJ2-7, the V gene TRBV20-1, with D uncertain. Germline-derived CDR1 and CDR2 are DFQATT and SNEGSKA (reference sequence). V was trimmed by 1 base and J by 6 bases, leaving 7 bases between them. The CDR3 contains 11 residues.

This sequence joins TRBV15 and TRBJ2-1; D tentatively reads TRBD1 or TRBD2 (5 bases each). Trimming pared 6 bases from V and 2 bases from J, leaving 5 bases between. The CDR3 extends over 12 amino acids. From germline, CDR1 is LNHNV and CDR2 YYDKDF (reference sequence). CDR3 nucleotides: TGTGCCACCAGGGGGGCCTACAATGAGCAGTTCTTC. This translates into CATRGAYNEQFF.

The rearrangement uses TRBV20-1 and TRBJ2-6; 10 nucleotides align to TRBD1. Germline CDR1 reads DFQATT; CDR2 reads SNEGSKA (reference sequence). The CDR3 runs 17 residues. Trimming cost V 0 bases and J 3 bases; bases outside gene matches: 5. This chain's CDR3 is CSAREGTGAIGANVLTF. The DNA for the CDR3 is TGCAGTGCTAGAGAAGGGACAGGGGCGATTGGGGCCAACGTCCTGACTTTC.

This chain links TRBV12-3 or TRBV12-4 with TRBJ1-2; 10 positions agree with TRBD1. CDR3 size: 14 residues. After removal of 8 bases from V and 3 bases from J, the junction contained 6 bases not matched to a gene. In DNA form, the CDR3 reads TGTGCCAGCGTGACAGGGGGCGCTTACTATGGCTACACCTTC. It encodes CASVTGGAYYGYTF.

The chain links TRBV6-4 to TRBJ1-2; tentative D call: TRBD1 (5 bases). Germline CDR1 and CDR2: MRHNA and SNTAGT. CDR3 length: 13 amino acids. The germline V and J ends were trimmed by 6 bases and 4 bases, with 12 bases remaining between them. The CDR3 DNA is TGTGCCAGCAGCCCCGACAGTGGCTATGGCTACACCTTC. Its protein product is CASSPDSGYGYTF.

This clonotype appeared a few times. The CDR3 nucleotides read TGCAGCGTTGAAGGCCCCCGGGGACACTATGGCTACACCTTC. Translation gives CSVEGPRGHYGYTF. The chain links TRBV29-1 to TRBJ1-2, with a weak D call TRBD1 (5 bases). The CDR3 length is 14 residues. V lost 1 base to trimming and J lost 3 bases, with 12 bases between them. Germline-derived CDR1 and CDR2 are SQVTM and ANQGSEA. Complete variable domain (other parts from reference TRBV29-1 and TRBJ1-2): SAVISQKPSRDICQRGTSLTIQCQVDSQVTMMFWYRQQPGQSLTLIATANQGSEATYESGFVIDKFPISRPNLTFSTLTVSNMSPEDSSIYLCSVEGPRGHYGYTFGSGTRLTVV.

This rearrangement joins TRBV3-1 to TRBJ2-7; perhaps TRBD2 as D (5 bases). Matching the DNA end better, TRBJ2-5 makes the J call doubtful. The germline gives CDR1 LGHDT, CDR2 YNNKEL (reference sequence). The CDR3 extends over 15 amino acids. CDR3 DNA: TGTGCCAGCAGCCATGAAAGAGGAGGTTGGGAGACCCAGTACTTC. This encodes CASSHERGGWETQYF.

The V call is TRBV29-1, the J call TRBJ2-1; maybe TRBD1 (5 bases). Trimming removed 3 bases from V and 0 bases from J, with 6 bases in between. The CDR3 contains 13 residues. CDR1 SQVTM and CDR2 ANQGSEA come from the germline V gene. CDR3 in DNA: TGCAGCGTTGATAGGGGCTCCTACAATGAGCAGTTCTTC. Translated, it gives CSVDRGSYNEQFF.

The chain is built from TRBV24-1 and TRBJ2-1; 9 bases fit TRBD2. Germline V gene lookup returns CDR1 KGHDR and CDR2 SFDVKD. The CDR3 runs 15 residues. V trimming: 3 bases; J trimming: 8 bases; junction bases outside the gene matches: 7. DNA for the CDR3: TGTGCCACCAGTGATCCGCGGGGGGGGGCTGATGAGCAGTTCTTC. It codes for CATSDPRGGADEQFF.

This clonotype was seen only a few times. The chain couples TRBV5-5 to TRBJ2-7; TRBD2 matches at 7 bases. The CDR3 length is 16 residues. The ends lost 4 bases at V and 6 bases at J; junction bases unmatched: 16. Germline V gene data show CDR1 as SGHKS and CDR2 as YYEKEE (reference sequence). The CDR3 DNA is TGTGCCAGCAGCCCCGAGCGGACTAGAGGCTCCCTCGAGCAGTACTTC. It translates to CASSPERTRGSLEQYF.

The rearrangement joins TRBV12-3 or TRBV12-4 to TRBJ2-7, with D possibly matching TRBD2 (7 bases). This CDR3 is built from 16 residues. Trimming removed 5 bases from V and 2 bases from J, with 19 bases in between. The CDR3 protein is CASSPSGTLHPYEQYF. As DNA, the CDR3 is TGTGCCAGCAGTCCAAGCGGGACACTACACCCCTACGAGCAGTACTTC.

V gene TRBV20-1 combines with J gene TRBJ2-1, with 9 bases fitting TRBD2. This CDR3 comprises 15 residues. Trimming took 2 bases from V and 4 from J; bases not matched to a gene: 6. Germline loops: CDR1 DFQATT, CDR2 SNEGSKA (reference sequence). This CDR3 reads CSARLLAGPYNEQFF. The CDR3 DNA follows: TGCAGTGCTAGACTCCTAGCGGGACCTTACAATGAGCAGTTCTTC.

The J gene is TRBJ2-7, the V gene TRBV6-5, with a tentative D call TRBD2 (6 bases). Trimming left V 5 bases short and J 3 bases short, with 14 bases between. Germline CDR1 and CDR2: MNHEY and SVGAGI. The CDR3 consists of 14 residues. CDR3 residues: CASSVRDGGYEQYF. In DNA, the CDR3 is TGTGCCAGCAGTGTCCGGGACGGGGGCTACGAGCAGTACTTC.

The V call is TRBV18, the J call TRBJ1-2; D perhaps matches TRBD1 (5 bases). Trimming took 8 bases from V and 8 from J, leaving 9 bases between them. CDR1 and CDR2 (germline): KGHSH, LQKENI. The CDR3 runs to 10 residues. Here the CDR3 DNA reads TGTGCCAGCGGATGGGACGGCTACACCTTC. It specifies CASGWDGYTF.

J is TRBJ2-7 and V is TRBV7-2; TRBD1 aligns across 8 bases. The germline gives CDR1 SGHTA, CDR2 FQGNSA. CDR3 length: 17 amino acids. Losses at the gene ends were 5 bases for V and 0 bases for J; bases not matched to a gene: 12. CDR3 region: CASSPPTGTGNSYEQYF. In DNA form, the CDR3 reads TGTGCCAGCAGCCCCCCCACCGGGACAGGTAACTCCTACGAGCAGTACTTC.

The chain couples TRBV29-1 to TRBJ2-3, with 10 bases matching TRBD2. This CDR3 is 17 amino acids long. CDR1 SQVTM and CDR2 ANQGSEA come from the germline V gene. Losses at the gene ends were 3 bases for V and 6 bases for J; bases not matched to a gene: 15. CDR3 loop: CSVEWARERGGLDTQYF. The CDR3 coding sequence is TGCAGCGTTGAGTGGGCCAGGGAGCGGGGGGGATTGGATACGCAGTATTTT.

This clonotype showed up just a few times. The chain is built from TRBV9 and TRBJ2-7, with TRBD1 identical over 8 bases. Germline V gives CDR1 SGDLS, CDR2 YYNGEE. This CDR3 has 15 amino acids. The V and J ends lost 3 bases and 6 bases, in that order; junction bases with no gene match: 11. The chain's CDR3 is CASSAHLTGEFEQYF. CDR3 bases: TGTGCCAGCAGCGCCCATCTGACAGGGGAGTTCGAGCAGTACTTC.

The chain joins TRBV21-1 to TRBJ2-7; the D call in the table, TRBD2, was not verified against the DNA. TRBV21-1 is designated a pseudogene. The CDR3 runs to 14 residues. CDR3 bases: TGTGCCAGCAGCGGATTGAGGGAGGGACACGAGCAGTACTTC. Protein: CASSGLREGHEQYF.

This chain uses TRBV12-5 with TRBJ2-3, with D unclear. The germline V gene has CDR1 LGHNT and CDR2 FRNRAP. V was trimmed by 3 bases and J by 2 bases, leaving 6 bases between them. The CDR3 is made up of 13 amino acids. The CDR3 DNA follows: TGTGCTAGTGGTTTCCAGCACACAGATACGCAGTATTTT. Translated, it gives CASGFQHTDTQYF.

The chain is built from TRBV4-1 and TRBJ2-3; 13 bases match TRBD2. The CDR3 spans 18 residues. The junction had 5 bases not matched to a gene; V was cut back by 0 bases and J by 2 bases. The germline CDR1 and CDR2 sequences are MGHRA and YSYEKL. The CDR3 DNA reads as TGCGCCAGCAGCCAAGAAGAGACTAGCGGGAGGTCCACAGATACGCAGTATTTT. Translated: CASSQEETSGRSTDTQYF.